One and the same sample provided the 25 T cell receptor beta chains below, sequenced in a study of vaccination effects on CD4 cells after COVID-19. The antigens these receptors bind are not known. Within the ViraFEST assay, antigen-specific CD4+ T cells underwent expansion with viral peptide pools prior to sequencing. On roughly day 10 of culture, CD4+ T cells were separated out. Two doses of BNT162b2 or mRNA-1273 vaccine were administered to participants. Profiled with immunoSEQ multiplex PCR; TCRdb holds only in-frame clones, not every one. The sample has 55,000 to 70,000 clones, about 80% seen once. The sequencing here drew on CD4+ T cells from PBMCs cultured with HCoV-OC43 spike peptides, taken after COVID-19 vaccination. As to subset: HCoV-OC43 spike overlapping peptide pool stimulation. These receptors all come from a human donor who received a COVID-19 vaccine.

This clone was recorded a few times. The V and J genes are TRBV19 and TRBJ1-1; D unclear. Trimming pared 10 bases from V and 3 bases from J, leaving 15 bases between. Germline values: CDR1 LNHDA, CDR2 SQIVND (reference sequence). This CDR3 spans 13 amino acids. CDR3 coding DNA: TGTGCCACCCTACCCTCTACGGACACTGAAGCTTTCTTT. Residues: CATLPSTDTEAFF. The full variable domain, its missing parts supplied by reference TRBV19 and TRBJ1-1, is DGGITQSPKYLFRKEGQNVTLSCEQNLNHDAMYWYRQDPGQGLRLIYYSQIVNDFQKGDIAEGYSVSREKKESFPLTVTSAQKNPTAFYLCATLPSTDTEAFFGQGTRLTVV.

In its sample, this clone was seen once. V usage is TRBV7-2 and J usage is TRBJ1-4; D is undetermined. The length of the CDR3 is 15 residues. The V end lost 3 bases, the J end lost 0 bases, and 8 bases lay between the germline ends. Germline CDR1 SGHTA, CDR2 FQGNSA. CDR3 sequence reads: CASSFGGSTNEKLFF. As DNA, the CDR3 is TGTGCCAGCAGCTTCGGAGGCTCAACTAATGAAAAACTGTTTTTT.

This rearrangement joins TRBV10-3 to TRBJ1-1; D is undetermined. The CDR3 covers 15 residues. Per the germline V gene, CDR1 is ENHRY and CDR2 is SYGVKD. V was cut by 2 bases and J by 1 base, with 11 bases left in between. Written as DNA, the CDR3 is TGTGCCATCAGTGAGCTTGTGACGCCGAACACTGAAGCTTTCTTT. It translates to CAISELVTPNTEAFF.

The chain joins TRBV10-1 to TRBJ2-1, with unresolved D. Trimming shortened V by 3 bases and J by 5 bases, and 2 bases separated the two germline ends. Germline CDR1 and CDR2: WNHNN and SYGVQD (reference sequence). This CDR3 spans 11 amino acids. The chain's CDR3 is CASSENNEQFF. CDR3 sequence (DNA): TGCGCCAGCAGTGAAAACAATGAGCAGTTCTTC.

The chain couples TRBV7-8 to TRBJ2-2; 9 bases fit TRBD1. With V trimmed by 4 bases and J by 3 bases, 6 bases remained unmatched. The V gene's germline CDR1 is SGHVS and CDR2 FQNEAQ. CDR3 length equals 16 residues. The CDR3 bases are TGTGCCAGCAGCTCGCAGGGACAGGGATACACCGGGGAGCTGTTTTTT. Protein product: CASSSQGQGYTGELFF.

This clone occurred a few times. The gene calls are TRBV3-1 (or the pseudogene TRBV3-2) and TRBJ2-1; D ambiguous. This CDR3 contains 12 residues. V lost 2 bases, J lost 8 bases, and 7 bases lay in between. The germline V gene encodes CDR1 LGHDT and CDR2 YNNKEL (reference sequence). CDR3: CASSQTGDEQFF. The CDR3 DNA reads TGTGCCAGCAGCCAAACGGGTGATGAGCAGTTCTTC.

This chain connects TRBV3-1 (or the pseudogene TRBV3-2) to TRBJ1-2, with D uncertain. Germline V CDR1 and CDR2: LGHDT, YNNKEL (reference sequence). V lost 1 base, J lost 4 bases, and 10 bases lay in between. The CDR3 contains 14 residues. The CDR3 nucleotides read TGTGCCAGCAGCCAAGTAGGGAGTGGCTATGGCTACACCTTC. This translates into CASSQVGSGYGYTF.

This clone was observed a single time. V gene TRBV7-9 combines with J gene TRBJ1-3, with a tentative D call TRBD1 (5 bases). The CDR3 is made up of 12 amino acids. V lost 3 bases to trimming and J lost 8 bases, with 8 bases between them. Germline assignment: CDR1 SEHNR and CDR2 FQNEAQ (reference sequence). The CDR3 nucleotides are TGTGCCAGCAGCTTTACAGGCGACACCATATATTTT. The encoded protein is CASSFTGDTIYF.

V is TRBV19 and J is TRBJ1-5; 7 nucleotides align to TRBD1. Trimming removed 5 bases from V and 4 bases from J; junction bases left unmatched: 8. CDR3 length: 15 residues. The V gene's germline CDR1 is LNHDA and CDR2 SQIVND (reference sequence). CDR3 amino acids: CASSDRVGVNQPQHF. In nucleotides, the CDR3 is TGTGCCAGTAGTGACAGGGTGGGGGTAAATCAGCCCCAGCATTTT. The entire variable domain, with the rest obtained from reference TRBV19 and TRBJ1-5, is as follows: DGGITQSPKYLFRKEGQNVTLSCEQNLNHDAMYWYRQDPGQGLRLIYYSQIVNDFQKGDIAEGYSVSREKKESFPLTVTSAQKNPTAFYLCASSDRVGVNQPQHFGDGTRLSIL.

This chain connects TRBV27 to TRBJ2-3, with no clear D. Deletions cut 7 bases from V and 7 bases from J, with 15 bases between. Germline CDR1 is MNHEY and CDR2 is SMNVEV (reference sequence). The CDR3 covers 13 residues. CDR3 nucleotide sequence: TGTGCCAGCACCACCTTGGGTCGAAATACGCAGTATTTT. This translates into CASTTLGRNTQYF.

The J gene is TRBJ2-1, the V gene TRBV6-6, with a tentative D call TRBD2 (6 bases). The CDR3 loop spans 14 amino acids. Trimming removed 6 bases at V and 0 bases at J, with 9 bases between. The germline CDR1 and CDR2 sequences are MNHNY and SVGAGI (reference sequence). DNA for the CDR3: TGTGCCAGCAGCTCGGGACTCTCCTACAATGAGCAGTTCTTC. Translated: CASSSGLSYNEQFF.

This chain joins TRBV20-1 and TRBJ1-2; D perhaps matches TRBD1 (5 bases). Trimming pared 3 bases from V and 8 bases from J, leaving 16 bases between. The CDR3 sequence is 13 residues long. The germline CDR1 and CDR2 sequences are DFQATT and SNEGSKA (reference sequence). CDR3 DNA sequence: TGCAGTGCTAGTCCCCCAGGGACTCAAGGCTACACCTTC. Translated: CSASPPGTQGYTF.

The rearrangement links TRBV6-2 or TRBV6-3 to TRBJ2-7; weak D call: TRBD2 (5 bases). The CDR3 extends over 19 amino acids. Trimming left V 0 bases short and J 3 bases short, with 24 bases between. Germline V gene data show CDR1 as MNHEY and CDR2 as SVGEGT. The CDR3: CASSYSLGTGTDFHYEQYV. The CDR3 bases are TGTGCCAGCAGTTACTCGCTTGGCACGGGAACCGATTTTCACTACGAGCAGTACGTC.

This chain uses TRBV2 with TRBJ1-4; D may be TRBD1 (6 bases). This CDR3 region has 15 residues. V gave up 2 bases and J gave up 7 bases, with 14 bases separating them. The germline V gene has CDR1 SNHLY and CDR2 FYNNEI. Here the CDR3 DNA reads TGTGCCAGCAGTGAATCTGCAGGGGTGGCTGAAAAACTGTTTTTT. Residues: CASSESAGVAEKLFF.

This clone was detected a few times. J is TRBJ1-2 and V is TRBV3-1 (or the pseudogene TRBV3-2); D may be TRBD1 (6 bases). From germline, CDR1 is LGHDT and CDR2 YNNKEL (reference sequence). There are 12 residues in the CDR3. Trimming removed 3 bases at V and 8 bases at J, with 10 bases between. CDR3 in amino acids: CASSQGGGGYTF. CDR3 nucleotide sequence: TGTGCCAGCAGCCAGGGCGGGGGCGGCTACACCTTC.

J is TRBJ2-3 and V is TRBV29-1, with 9 positions matching TRBD2. Unmatched junction bases numbered 11, after V lost 4 bases and J lost 3 bases. There are 16 residues in the CDR3. The V gene's germline CDR1 is SQVTM and CDR2 ANQGSEA. The CDR3 region has the DNA TGCAGCGTTGTCTCGGCGGGGGGGCGTAGGACAGATACGCAGTATTTT. Residues: CSVVSAGGRRTDTQYF.

V gene TRBV5-1 combines with J gene TRBJ1-2; a possible D gene is TRBD1 (5 bases). This CDR3 is 14 amino acids long. V lost 0 bases to trimming and J lost 4 bases, with 10 bases between them. Germline CDR1 and CDR2: SGHRS and YFSETQ. Here the CDR3 reads CASSLEGNSYGYTF. The CDR3 DNA is TGCGCCAGCAGCTTGGAGGGGAACTCCTATGGCTACACCTTC.

V gene TRBV12-3 or TRBV12-4 combines with J gene TRBJ2-7; no firm D call. The V end lost 5 bases, the J end lost 1 base, and 9 bases lay between the germline ends. The CDR3 covers 13 residues. CDR3 coding DNA: TGTGCCAGCAGTATGGACGTTTCCTACGAGCAGTACGTC. This encodes CASSMDVSYEQYV.

This chain connects TRBV19 to TRBJ1-1; possible D gene TRBD1, 6 bases. V shed 5 bases and J shed 1 base, with 14 bases lying between them. The CDR3 has 15 residues. CDR1 and CDR2 from the germline V gene are LNHDA and SQIVND (reference sequence). CDR3 sequence (DNA): TGTGCCAGTAGTTTGGGGGGGCGAGGGAACACTGAAGCTTTCTTT. Residues: CASSLGGRGNTEAFF.

The chain combines TRBV24-1 with TRBJ1-2; 9 nucleotides align to TRBD1. CDR1 and CDR2 from the germline V gene are KGHDR and SFDVKD. Unmatched junction bases numbered 9, after V lost 6 bases and J lost 8 bases. CDR3 length: 14 residues. The DNA of the CDR3 is TGTGCCACCAGTCAACCGGGACAGGGATCGGGCTACACCTTC. This sequence encodes CATSQPGQGSGYTF.

The chain is built from TRBV18 and TRBJ2-5; 7 bases are shared with TRBD1. CDR1 KGHSH and CDR2 LQKENI come from the germline V gene. The trim removed 5 bases at V and 4 bases at J, leaving 4 bases unmatched. The CDR3 covers 13 residues. The chain's CDR3 is CASSADRVETQYF. In DNA form, the CDR3 reads TGTGCCAGCTCAGCCGACAGGGTAGAGACCCAGTACTTC. Full variable domain (outside the CDR3, taken from reference TRBV18 and TRBJ2-5): NAGVMQNPRHLVRRRGQEARLRCSPMKGHSHVYWYRQLPEEGLKFMVYLQKENIIDESGMPKERFSAEFPKEGPSILRIQQVVRGDSAAYFCASSADRVETQYFGPGTRLLVL.

J is TRBJ2-5 and V is TRBV28, with 14 bases identical to TRBD2. V shed 5 bases and J 2 bases; nucleotides not matched to a gene: 4. This CDR3 is 16 amino acids long. CDR1 and CDR2 from the germline V gene are MDHEN and SYDVKM. In nucleotides, the CDR3 is TGTGCCAGCAGTGACAGACTAGCGGGGGGGCAAGAGACCCAGTACTTC. Its protein product is CASSDRLAGGQETQYF.

The V gene is TRBV2, the J gene TRBJ2-7; 7 bases fit TRBD1. Germline CDR1 SNHLY, CDR2 FYNNEI. The CDR3 covers 12 residues. The CDR3 sequence is CASSRDSPLTDV. The CDR3 coding sequence is TGTGCCAGCAGCCGGGACAGTCCTCTGACGGACGTC.

This chain links TRBV6-5 with TRBJ1-1; TRBD1 is a possible D gene (6 bases). V was shortened by 6 bases and J by 0 bases, with 11 bases between the two germline ends. Germline assignment: CDR1 MNHEY and CDR2 SVGAGI. The CDR3 spans 14 residues. CDR3 protein: CASSPGTLNTEAFF. In DNA form, the CDR3 reads TGTGCCAGCAGCCCCGGGACATTGAACACTGAAGCTTTCTTT.

The chain recombines TRBV2 with TRBJ1-4; weak D call: TRBD1 (5 bases). The V gene lost 4 bases and the J gene lost 7 bases, with 16 bases spanning the gap. CDR3 length: 15 amino acids. Germline CDR1 is SNHLY and CDR2 is FYNNEI. The CDR3 DNA sequence: TGTGCCAGCAGTGGACAGAAAACAACTGGTGAAAAACTGTTTTTT. This codes for CASSGQKTTGEKLFF. Looking up the rest from reference TRBV2 and TRBJ1-4 gives the full variable domain: EPEVTQTPSHQVTQMGQEVILRCVPISNHLYFYWYRQILGQKVEFLVSFYNNEISEKSEIFDDQFSVERPDGSNFTLKIRSTKLEDSAMYFCASSGQKTTGEKLFFGSGTQLSVL.